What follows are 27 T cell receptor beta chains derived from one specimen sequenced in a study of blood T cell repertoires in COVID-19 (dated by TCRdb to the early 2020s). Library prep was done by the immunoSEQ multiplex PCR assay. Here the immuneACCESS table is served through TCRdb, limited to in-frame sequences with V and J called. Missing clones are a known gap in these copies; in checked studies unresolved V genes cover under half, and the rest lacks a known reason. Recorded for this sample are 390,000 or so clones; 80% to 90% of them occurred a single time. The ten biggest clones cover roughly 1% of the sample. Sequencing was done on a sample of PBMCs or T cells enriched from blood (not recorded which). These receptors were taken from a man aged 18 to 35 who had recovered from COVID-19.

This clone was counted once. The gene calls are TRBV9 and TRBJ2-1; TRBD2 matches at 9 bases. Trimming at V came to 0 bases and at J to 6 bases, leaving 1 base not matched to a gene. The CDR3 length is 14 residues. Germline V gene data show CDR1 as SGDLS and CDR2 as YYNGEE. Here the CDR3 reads CASSVAAGGNEQFF. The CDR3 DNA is TGTGCCAGCAGCGTAGCAGCGGGAGGCAATGAGCAGTTCTTC.

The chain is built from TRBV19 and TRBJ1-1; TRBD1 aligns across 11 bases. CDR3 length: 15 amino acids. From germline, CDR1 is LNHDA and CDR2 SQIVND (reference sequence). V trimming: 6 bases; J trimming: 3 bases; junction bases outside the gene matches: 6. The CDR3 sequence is CASRGTGGIHTEAFF. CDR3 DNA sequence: TGTGCCAGTAGAGGGACAGGGGGTATTCACACTGAAGCTTTCTTT.

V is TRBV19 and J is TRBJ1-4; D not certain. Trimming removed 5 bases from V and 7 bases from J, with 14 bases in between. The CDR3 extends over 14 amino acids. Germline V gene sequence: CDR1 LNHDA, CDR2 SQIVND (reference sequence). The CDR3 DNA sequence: TGTGCCAGTAGTCGGACGGATCGGGGTGAAAAACTGTTTTTT. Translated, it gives CASSRTDRGEKLFF.

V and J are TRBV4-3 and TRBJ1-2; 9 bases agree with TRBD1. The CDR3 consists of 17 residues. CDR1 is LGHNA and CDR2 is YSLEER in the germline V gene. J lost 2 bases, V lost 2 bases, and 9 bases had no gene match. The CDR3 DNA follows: TGCGCCAGCAGCCAATCTACAGGGGGCGCGTGGAACTATGGCTACACCTTC. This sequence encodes CASSQSTGGAWNYGYTF.

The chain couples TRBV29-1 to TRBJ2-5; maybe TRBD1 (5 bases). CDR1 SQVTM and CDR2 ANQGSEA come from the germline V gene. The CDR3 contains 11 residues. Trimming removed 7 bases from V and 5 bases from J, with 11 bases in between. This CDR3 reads CSGEKGETQYF. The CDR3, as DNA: TGCAGCGGTGAGAAGGGGGAGACCCAGTACTTC. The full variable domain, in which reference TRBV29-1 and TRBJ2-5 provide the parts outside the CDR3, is SAVISQKPSRDICQRGTSLTIQCQVDSQVTMMFWYRQQPGQSLTLIATANQGSEATYESGFVIDKFPISRPNLTFSTLTVSNMSPEDSSIYLCSGEKGETQYFGPGTRLLVL.

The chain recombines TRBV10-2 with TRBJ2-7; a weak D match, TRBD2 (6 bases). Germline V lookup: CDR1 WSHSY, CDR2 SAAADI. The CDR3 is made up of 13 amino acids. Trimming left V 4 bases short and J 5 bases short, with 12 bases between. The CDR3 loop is CASSGLVAHEQYF. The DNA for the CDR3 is TGCGCCAGCAGTGGACTAGTTGCCCACGAGCAGTACTTC.

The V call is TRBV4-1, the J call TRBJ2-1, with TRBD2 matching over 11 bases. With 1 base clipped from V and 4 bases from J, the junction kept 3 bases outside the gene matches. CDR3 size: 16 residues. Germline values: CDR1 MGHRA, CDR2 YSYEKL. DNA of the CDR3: TGCGCCAGCAGCCAAGCCGGGACTAGCGGATACAATGAGCAGTTCTTC. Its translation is CASSQAGTSGYNEQFF.

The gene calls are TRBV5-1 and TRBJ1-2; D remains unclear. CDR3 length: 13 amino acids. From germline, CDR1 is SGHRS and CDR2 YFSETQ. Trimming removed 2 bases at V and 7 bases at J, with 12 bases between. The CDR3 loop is CASSFTEGPGYTF. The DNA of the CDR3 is TGCGCCAGCAGCTTCACAGAGGGCCCTGGCTACACCTTC.

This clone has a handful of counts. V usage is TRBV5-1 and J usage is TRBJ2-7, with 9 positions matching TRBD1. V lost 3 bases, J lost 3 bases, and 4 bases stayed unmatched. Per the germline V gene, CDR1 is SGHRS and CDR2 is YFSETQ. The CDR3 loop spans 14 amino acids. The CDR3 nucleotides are TGCGCCAGCAGCTCCACAGGGGGCGTCTACGAGCAGTACTTC. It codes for CASSSTGGVYEQYF.

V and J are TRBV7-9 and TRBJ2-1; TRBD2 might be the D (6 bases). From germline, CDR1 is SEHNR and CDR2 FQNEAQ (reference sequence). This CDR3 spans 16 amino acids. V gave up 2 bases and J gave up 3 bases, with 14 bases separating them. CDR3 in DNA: TGTGCCAGCAGCTTATACATGGGGGGTGTCTACAATGAGCAGTTCTTC. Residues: CASSLYMGGVYNEQFF.

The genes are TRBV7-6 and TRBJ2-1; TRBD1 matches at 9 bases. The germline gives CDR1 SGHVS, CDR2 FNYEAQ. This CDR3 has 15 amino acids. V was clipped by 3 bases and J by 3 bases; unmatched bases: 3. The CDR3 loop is CASSLGQGLYNEQFF. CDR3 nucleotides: TGTGCCAGCAGCTTGGGACAGGGCCTCTACAATGAGCAGTTCTTC.

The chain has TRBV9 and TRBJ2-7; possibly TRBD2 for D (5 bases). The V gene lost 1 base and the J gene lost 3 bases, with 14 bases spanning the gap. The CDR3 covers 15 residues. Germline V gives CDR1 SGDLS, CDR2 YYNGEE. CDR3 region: CASSVRSGRFYEQYF. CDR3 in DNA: TGTGCCAGCAGCGTAAGGAGCGGCCGTTTCTACGAGCAGTACTTC. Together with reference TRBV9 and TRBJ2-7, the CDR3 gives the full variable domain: DSGVTQTPKHLITATGQRVTLRCSPRSGDLSVYWYQQSLDQGLQFLIQYYNGEERAKGNILERFSAQQFPDLHSELNLSSLELGDSALYFCASSVRSGRFYEQYFGPGTRLTVT.

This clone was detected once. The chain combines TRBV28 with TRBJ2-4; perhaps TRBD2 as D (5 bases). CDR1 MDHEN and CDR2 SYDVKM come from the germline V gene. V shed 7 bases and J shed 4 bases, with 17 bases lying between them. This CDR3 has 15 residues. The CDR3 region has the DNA TGTGCCAGCATCAAACGAGGGTCCGCAAAAAACATTCAGTACTTC. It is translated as CASIKRGSAKNIQYF.

CDR3 region: CASSEGGTVYGYTF. CDR3 DNA: TGTGCCAGCAGTGAAGGGGGCACCGTCTATGGCTACACCTTC. This sequence joins TRBV2 and TRBJ1-2; D perhaps matches TRBD1 (5 bases). Between the trimmed V and J ends, which lost 1 base and 4 bases, there was a span of 10 bases. The CDR3 consists of 14 residues. Per germline, CDR1 SNHLY and CDR2 FYNNEI.

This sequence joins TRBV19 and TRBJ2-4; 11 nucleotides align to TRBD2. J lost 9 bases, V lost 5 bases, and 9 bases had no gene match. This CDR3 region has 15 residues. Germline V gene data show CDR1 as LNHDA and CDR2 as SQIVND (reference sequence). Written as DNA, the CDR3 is TGTGCCAGTAGTGAAGGGACTAGCGGTCGCGGCATTCAGTACTTC. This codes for CASSEGTSGRGIQYF.

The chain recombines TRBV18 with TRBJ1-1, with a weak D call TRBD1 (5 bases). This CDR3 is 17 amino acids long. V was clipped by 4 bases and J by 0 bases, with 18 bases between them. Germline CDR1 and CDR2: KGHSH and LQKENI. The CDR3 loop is CASSLLGRGALNTEAFF. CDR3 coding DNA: TGTGCCAGCTCACTTTTAGGCCGCGGGGCTTTGAACACTGAAGCTTTCTTT.

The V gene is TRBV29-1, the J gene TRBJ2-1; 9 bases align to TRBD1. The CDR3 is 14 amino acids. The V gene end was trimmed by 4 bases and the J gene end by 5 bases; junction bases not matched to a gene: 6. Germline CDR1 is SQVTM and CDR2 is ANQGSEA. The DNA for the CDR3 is TGCAGCGTTGGCTCCCGGGACAGGGACAATGAGCAGTTCTTC. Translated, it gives CSVGSRDRDNEQFF.

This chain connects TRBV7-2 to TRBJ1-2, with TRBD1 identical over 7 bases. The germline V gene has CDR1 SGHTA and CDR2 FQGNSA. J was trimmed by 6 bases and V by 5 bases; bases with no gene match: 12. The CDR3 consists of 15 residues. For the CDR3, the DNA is TGTGCCAGCAGCACGCAATCGACAGGGAGGCATGGCTACACCTTC. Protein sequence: CASSTQSTGRHGYTF. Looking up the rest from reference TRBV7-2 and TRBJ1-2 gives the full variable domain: GAGVSQSPSNKVTEKGKDVELRCDPISGHTALYWYRQSLGQGLEFLIYFQGNSAPDKSGLPSDRFSAERTGGSVSTLTIQRTQQEDSAVYLCASSTQSTGRHGYTFGSGTRLTVV.

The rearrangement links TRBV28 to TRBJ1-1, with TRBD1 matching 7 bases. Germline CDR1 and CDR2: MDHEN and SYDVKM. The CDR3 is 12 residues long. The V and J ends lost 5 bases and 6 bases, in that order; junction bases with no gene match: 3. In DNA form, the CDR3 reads TGTGCCAGCAGTAGGGGGCGCGCTGAAGCTTTCTTT. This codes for CASSRGRAEAFF.

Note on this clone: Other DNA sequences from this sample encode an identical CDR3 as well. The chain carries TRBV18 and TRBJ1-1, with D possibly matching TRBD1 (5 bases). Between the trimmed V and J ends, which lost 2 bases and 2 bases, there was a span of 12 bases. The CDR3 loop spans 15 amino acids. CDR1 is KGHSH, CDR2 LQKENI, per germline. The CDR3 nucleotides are TGTGCCAGCTCACCATCTCAGGGCGTAAACACTGAAGCTTTCTTT. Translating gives CASSPSQGVNTEAFF. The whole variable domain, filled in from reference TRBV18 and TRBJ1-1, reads NAGVMQNPRHLVRRRGQEARLRCSPMKGHSHVYWYRQLPEEGLKFMVYLQKENIIDESGMPKERFSAEFPKEGPSILRIQQVVRGDSAAYFCASSPSQGVNTEAFFGQGTRLTVV.

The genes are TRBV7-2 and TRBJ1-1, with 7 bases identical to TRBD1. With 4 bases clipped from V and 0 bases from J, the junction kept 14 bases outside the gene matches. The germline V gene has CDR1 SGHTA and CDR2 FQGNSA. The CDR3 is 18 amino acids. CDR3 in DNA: TGTGCCAGCAGCTATAGCAGGGGGTTGCCGATGATGAACACTGAAGCTTTCTTT. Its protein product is CASSYSRGLPMMNTEAFF.

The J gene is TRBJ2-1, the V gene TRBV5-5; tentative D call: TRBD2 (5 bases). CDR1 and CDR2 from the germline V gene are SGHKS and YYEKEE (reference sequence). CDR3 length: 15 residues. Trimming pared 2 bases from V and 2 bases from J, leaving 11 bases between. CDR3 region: CASSFGVRAYNEQFF. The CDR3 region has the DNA TGTGCCAGCAGCTTCGGGGTTAGAGCCTACAATGAGCAGTTCTTC.

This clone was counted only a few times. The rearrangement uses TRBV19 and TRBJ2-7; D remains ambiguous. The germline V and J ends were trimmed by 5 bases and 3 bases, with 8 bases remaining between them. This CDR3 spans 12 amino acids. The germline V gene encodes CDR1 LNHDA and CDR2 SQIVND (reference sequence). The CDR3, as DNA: TGTGCCAGTAGTCCCAGTGGCTACGAGCAGTACTTC. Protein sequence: CASSPSGYEQYF.

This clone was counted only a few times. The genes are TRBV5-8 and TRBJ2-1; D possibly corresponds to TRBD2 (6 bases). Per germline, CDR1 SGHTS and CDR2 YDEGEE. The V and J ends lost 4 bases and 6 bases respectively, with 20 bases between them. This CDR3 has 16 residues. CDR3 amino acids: CASSTGATALTNEQFF. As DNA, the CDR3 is TGTGCCAGCAGCACGGGAGCGACAGCACTTACCAATGAGCAGTTCTTC.

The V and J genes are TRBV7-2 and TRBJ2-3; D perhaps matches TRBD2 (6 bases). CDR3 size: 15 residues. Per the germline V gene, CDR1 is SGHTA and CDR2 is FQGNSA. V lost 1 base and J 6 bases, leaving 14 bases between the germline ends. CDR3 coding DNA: TGTGCCAGCAGCTTAGTAGGGACTGGGAGCGATACGCAGTATTTT. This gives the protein CASSLVGTGSDTQYF.

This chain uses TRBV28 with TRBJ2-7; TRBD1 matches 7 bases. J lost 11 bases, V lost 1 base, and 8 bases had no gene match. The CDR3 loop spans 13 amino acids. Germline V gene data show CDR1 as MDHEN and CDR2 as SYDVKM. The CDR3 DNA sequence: TGTGCCAGCAGTTTATCTACCAGGGGGAAAGAGTACTTC. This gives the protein CASSLSTRGKEYF.

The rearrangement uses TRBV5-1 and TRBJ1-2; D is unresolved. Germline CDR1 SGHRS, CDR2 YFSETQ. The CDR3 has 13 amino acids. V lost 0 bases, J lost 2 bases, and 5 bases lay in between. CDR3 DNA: TGCGCCAGCAGCTTGGGAGTCAACTATGGCTACACCTTC. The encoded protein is CASSLGVNYGYTF. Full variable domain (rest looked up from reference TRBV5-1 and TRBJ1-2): KAGVTQTPRYLIKTRGQQVTLSCSPISGHRSVSWYQQTPGQGLQFLFEYFSETQRNKGNFPGRFSGRQFSNSRSEMNVSTLELGDSALYLCASSLGVNYGYTFGSGTRLTVV.